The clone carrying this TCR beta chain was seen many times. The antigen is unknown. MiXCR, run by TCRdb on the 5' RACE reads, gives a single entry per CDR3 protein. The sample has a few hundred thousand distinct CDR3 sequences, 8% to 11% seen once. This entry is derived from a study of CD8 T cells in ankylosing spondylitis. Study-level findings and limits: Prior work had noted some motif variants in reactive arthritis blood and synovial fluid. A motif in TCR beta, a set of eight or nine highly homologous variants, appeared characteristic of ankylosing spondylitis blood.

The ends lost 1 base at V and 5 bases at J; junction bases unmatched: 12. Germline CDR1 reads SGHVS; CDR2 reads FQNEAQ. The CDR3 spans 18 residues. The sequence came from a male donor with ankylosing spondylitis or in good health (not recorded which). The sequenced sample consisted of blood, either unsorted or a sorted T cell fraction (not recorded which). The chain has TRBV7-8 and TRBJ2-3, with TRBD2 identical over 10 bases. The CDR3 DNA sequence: TGTGCCAGCAGCTTAGTTAGGGCTAGCGGGGGCCGGCGAGATACGCAGTATTTT. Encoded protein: CASSLVRASGGRRDTQYF.